The 18 T cell receptor beta chains in this list originate from one sample, sequenced in a study of blood T cell repertoires in COVID-19. Produced via immunoSEQ multiplex PCR; TCRdb's table is partial and in-frame only. The table has 50,000 or so clones, more than 85% seen once. The specimen was peripheral blood. The origin of the receptors is a human donor with active COVID-19. The donor label of this sample is uncertain.

As regards this clone: A junction end diverges from the germline sequence, so it may reflect a read error. The chain has TRBV6-2 or TRBV6-3 and TRBJ2-7, with a possible D match to TRBD2 (5 bases). The CDR3 loop spans 11 amino acids. Germline-derived CDR1 and CDR2 are MNHEY and SVGEGT. CDR3 protein: CASGPRGPADF. In DNA, the CDR3 is TGTGCCAGCGGCCCTCGCGGGCCAGCCGACTTC.

This sequence joins TRBV10-3 and TRBJ2-3, with D maybe TRBD2 (6 bases). From germline, CDR1 is ENHRY and CDR2 SYGVKD. V was trimmed by 6 bases and J by 6 bases, leaving 13 bases between them. CDR3 length: 13 residues. The CDR3 is CAIRELAEDTQYF. The DNA of the CDR3 is TGTGCCATCAGAGAACTAGCAGAGGATACGCAGTATTTT.

This rearrangement joins TRBV10-2 to TRBJ1-1, with D tentatively TRBD1 (5 bases). The CDR3 has 15 residues. Between the trimmed V and J ends, which lost 3 bases and 3 bases, there was a span of 14 bases. CDR1 and CDR2 from the germline V gene are WSHSY and SAAADI. The CDR3 spells CASSDRVFSDTEAFF. CDR3 bases: TGCGCCAGCAGTGACAGGGTGTTTTCGGACACTGAAGCTTTCTTT.

V is TRBV29-1 and J is TRBJ2-3; TRBD2 matches at 12 bases. Germline V gene sequence: CDR1 SQVTM, CDR2 ANQGSEA. CDR3 length equals 14 residues. V lost 7 bases to trimming and J lost 1 base; unmatched junction nucleotides: 3. The CDR3 DNA reads TGCAGCGCCAGGACTAGCGGGGGCACAGATACGCAGTATTTT. It specifies CSARTSGGTDTQYF.

The chain recombines TRBV27 with TRBJ2-5; perhaps TRBD2 as D (5 bases). V shed 3 bases and J shed 5 bases, with 10 bases lying between them. The CDR3 loop spans 13 amino acids. The germline V gene has CDR1 MNHEY and CDR2 SMNVEV (reference sequence). CDR3 amino acids: CASSFGWRETQYF. CDR3 sequence (DNA): TGTGCCAGCAGTTTCGGGTGGAGGGAGACCCAGTACTTC.

The chain couples TRBV19 to TRBJ1-2, with D unresolved. The CDR3 is 12 amino acids. Germline CDR1 reads LNHDA; CDR2 reads SQIVND (reference sequence). V was shortened by 5 bases and J by 3 bases, with 7 bases between the two germline ends. In DNA form, the CDR3 reads TGTGCCAGTAGTGTGCAGTACTATGGCTACACCTTC. Amino acids: CASSVQYYGYTF. Combining the CDR3 with reference TRBV19 and TRBJ1-2 gives the whole variable domain DGGITQSPKYLFRKEGQNVTLSCEQNLNHDAMYWYRQDPGQGLRLIYYSQIVNDFQKGDIAEGYSVSREKKESFPLTVTSAQKNPTAFYLCASSVQYYGYTFGSGTRLTVV.

The chain uses TRBV7-2 and TRBJ1-4, with a tentative D call TRBD1 (5 bases). Germline-derived CDR1 and CDR2 are SGHTA and FQGNSA. This CDR3 comprises 15 residues. Trimming shortened V by 6 bases and J by 3 bases, and 14 bases separated the two germline ends. For the CDR3, the DNA is TGTGCCAGCAGTCAGGGCAGGGTGTCTAATGAAAAACTGTTTTTT. Translation gives CASSQGRVSNEKLFF.

The V and J genes are TRBV5-4 and TRBJ1-1, with 9 bases lining up with TRBD1. V dropped 4 bases and J dropped 5; count of bases not matched to a gene: 9. From germline, CDR1 is SGHNT and CDR2 YYREEE (reference sequence). This CDR3 region has 15 residues. The CDR3 region is CASSRTGTGFTEAFF. The CDR3 DNA sequence: TGTGCCAGCAGCAGGACCGGGACAGGGTTTACTGAAGCTTTCTTT.

V and J are TRBV7-3 and TRBJ2-1; possible D gene TRBD2, 6 bases. Germline loops: CDR1 SGHTA, CDR2 FQGTGA. The CDR3 spans 14 residues. Trimming took off 2 bases at V and 7 bases at J, with 12 bases between the two ends. The CDR3 loop reads CASSLGGSANEQFF. The CDR3 DNA sequence: TGTGCCAGCAGCTTAGGGGGGTCCGCGAATGAGCAGTTCTTC.

The chain employs TRBV25-1 and TRBJ2-5, with D perhaps TRBD1 (5 bases). Germline values: CDR1 MGHDK, CDR2 SYGVNS. The CDR3 runs to 14 residues. V gave up 1 base and J gave up 5 bases, with 11 bases separating them. The CDR3 sequence is CASSEFDRVETQYF. CDR3 in DNA: TGTGCCAGCAGTGAATTCGACAGAGTGGAGACCCAGTACTTC.

V is TRBV5-4 and J is TRBJ2-2, with D perhaps TRBD2 (6 bases). The germline V gene has CDR1 SGHNT and CDR2 YYREEE (reference sequence). The CDR3 has 15 residues. The germline V and J ends were trimmed by 3 bases and 4 bases, with 13 bases remaining between them. CDR3: CASSSVAGSTGELFF. CDR3 in DNA: TGTGCCAGCAGCTCCGTGGCGGGGAGCACCGGGGAGCTGTTTTTT.

The chain carries TRBV7-2 and TRBJ2-6, with TRBD2 matching 11 bases. Germline CDR1 is SGHTA and CDR2 is FQGNSA. There are 18 residues in the CDR3. Germline trimming cut 7 bases from V and 0 bases from J; bases unmatched to any gene: 8. CDR3 amino acids: CASTPLAGGSSGANVLTF. In DNA, the CDR3 is TGTGCCAGCACGCCTTTAGCGGGGGGGAGCTCTGGGGCCAACGTCCTGACTTTC.

This chain connects TRBV13 to TRBJ1-5, with 9 bases identical to TRBD1. V lost 5 bases, J lost 7 bases, and 6 bases stayed unmatched. Germline loops: CDR1 PRHDT, CDR2 FYEKMQ (reference sequence). This CDR3 is built from 14 residues. The CDR3 DNA follows: TGTGCCAGCAGCGGAGGGACAGGGCAACAGCCCCAGCATTTT. Protein product: CASSGGTGQQPQHF. Full variable domain (missing parts from reference TRBV13 and TRBJ1-5): AAGVIQSPRHLIKEKRETATLKCYPIPRHDTVYWYQQGPGQDPQFLISFYEKMQSDKGSIPDRFSAQQFSDYHSELNMSSLELGDSALYFCASSGGTGQQPQHFGDGTRLSIL.

The J gene is TRBJ2-3, the V gene TRBV5-1, with TRBD2 matching 10 bases. The CDR3 length is 16 residues. V shed 4 bases and J 1 base; nucleotides not matched to a gene: 6. Germline V lookup: CDR1 SGHRS, CDR2 YFSETQ. The CDR3 nucleotides are TGCGCCAGCAGCCTAGCGGGGGTGGCCCGCACAGATACGCAGTATTTT. Protein: CASSLAGVARTDTQYF.

This chain connects TRBV2 to TRBJ2-2; 8 bases are a match to TRBD1. The CDR3 consists of 13 residues. After removal of 5 bases from V and 9 bases from J, the junction contained 5 bases not matched to a gene. The germline gives CDR1 SNHLY, CDR2 FYNNEI. The CDR3 is CASSIAGGRELFF. The CDR3 coding sequence is TGTGCCAGCAGTATAGCAGGGGGCCGGGAGCTGTTTTTT.

The chain combines TRBV19 with TRBJ1-2, with 9 bases lining up with TRBD1. Germline loops: CDR1 LNHDA, CDR2 SQIVND (reference sequence). Trimming took 4 bases from V and 5 from J; bases not matched to a gene: 8. CDR3 length equals 15 residues. The CDR3 sequence is CASSTYTGGAYGYTF. CDR3 nucleotides: TGTGCCAGTAGTACCTACACAGGGGGCGCTTATGGCTACACCTTC.

This clone has just a few counts. This chain joins TRBV6-6 and TRBJ2-2; no clear D. This CDR3 comprises 17 residues. Germline loops: CDR1 MNHNY, CDR2 SVGAGI (reference sequence). Trimming removed 5 bases from V and 0 bases from J, with 16 bases in between. CDR3 region: CASSRKIVPANTGELFF. DNA of the CDR3: TGTGCCAGCAGTCGGAAGATAGTTCCCGCGAACACCGGGGAGCTGTTTTTT.

The chain uses TRBV7-2 and TRBJ2-5; tentatively, D is TRBD2 (5 bases). The V gene's germline CDR1 is SGHTA and CDR2 FQGNSA. Trimming left V 3 bases short and J 3 bases short, with 11 bases between. The CDR3 length is 14 residues. For the CDR3, the DNA is TGTGCCAGCAGCTTTAGTTCGGGGAAAGAGACCCAGTACTTC. Translating it yields CASSFSSGKETQYF.